The rows below give T cell receptor beta chains drawn from one sample of a study of identical twins. From the 5' RACE reads, TCRdb called clonotypes with MiXCR, one entry per CDR3 protein. This table has around 240,000 distinct CDR3 sequences, about 7% appearing once. These data also featured in a second study, about yellow fever vaccine responses in identical twins.

The sequenced material came from memory (CD45RO+) T cells sorted from blood. Receptor source: a woman aged 18-30 years in good health. CDR3s include the opening cysteine and the closing phenylalanine or tryptophan. The order of the fields is D gene, J gene, clone size, V gene, CDR3 protein, CDR3 DNA. The D gene is left open where the match is weak. Size is stated for part of the rows, as once, few or many counts, or as a class when the clone is expanded.

TRBD1 TRBJ2-2 many TRBV27 CATRGPTGWDGELFF TGTGCCACTAGGGGTCCGACAGGGTGGGACGGGGAGCTGTTTTTT
- TRBJ1-2 - TRBV29-1 CSSREGSYGYTF TGCAGCTCAAGGGAGGGGAGCTATGGCTACACCTTC
- TRBJ2-6 few TRBV10-3 CAIRSSMGETGANVLTF TGTGCCATCAGATCGTCTATGGGAGAAACTGGGGCCAACGTCCTGACTTTC
- TRBJ2-3 many TRBV28 CASSGSVGDTQYF TGTGCCAGCAGTGGATCAGTAGGAGATACGCAGTATTTT
- TRBJ1-1 few TRBV5-1 CASSLGEGGLRTEAFF TGCGCCAGCAGCTTGGGAGAGGGGGGGCTACGTACTGAAGCTTTCTTT
- TRBJ2-7 - TRBV6-1 CASSPLRRREQYF TGTGCCAGCAGTCCCCTACGTCGTCGGGAGCAGTACTTC
- TRBJ2-1 many TRBV3-1 CASSQIYNEQFF TGTGCCAGCAGCCAAATCTACAATGAGCAGTTCTTC
- TRBJ1-6 - TRBV6-5 CASSYGQFNSPLHF TGTGCCAGCAGTTATGGACAGTTTAATTCACCCCTCCACTTT
- TRBJ1-2 few TRBV25-1 CASSEGDRKYGYTF TGTGCCAGCAGTGAAGGGGACCGGAAGTATGGCTACACCTTC
- TRBJ2-3 - TRBV28 CATRARGDTQYF TGTGCCACCAGGGCGAGGGGCGATACGCAGTATTTT
- TRBJ1-5 many TRBV12-3/TRBV12-4 CASSLGGVSSPQHF TGTGCCAGCAGTTTGGGGGGGGTAAGCAGCCCCCAGCATTTT
TRBD2 TRBJ2-2 - TRBV19 CASSKGAGDNTGELFF TGTGCCAGTAGTAAAGGAGCGGGAGACAACACCGGGGAGCTGTTTTTT
TRBD2 TRBJ2-7 many TRBV20-1 CSARGWEGYEQYF TGCAGTGCTAGAGGGTGGGAGGGTTACGAGCAGTACTTC
- TRBJ1-2 many TRBV3-1 CASSQGTQGYGYTF TGTGCCAGCAGCCAAGGAACACAAGGGTATGGCTACACCTTC
- TRBJ2-3 - TRBV7-2 CASSYVDRDTQYF TGTGCCAGCAGCTACGTCGACCGCGATACGCAGTATTTT
- TRBJ1-1 - TRBV5-1 CASSFRVENTEAFF TGCGCCAGCAGCTTTCGGGTGGAGAACACTGAAGCTTTCTTT
- TRBJ2-7 - TRBV2 CASRVTGRADYEQYF TGTGCCAGCAGGGTGACCGGGAGAGCCGACTACGAGCAGTACTTC
- TRBJ2-7 - TRBV3-1 CASSQVRSEQYF TGTGCCAGCAGCCAAGTTCGCTCCGAGCAGTACTTC
- TRBJ1-6 many TRBV12-3/TRBV12-4 CASSFRQGEGSPLHF TGTGCCAGCAGTTTCCGACAAGGGGAGGGTTCACCCCTCCACTTT
TRBD1 TRBJ2-1 - TRBV11-2 CASRYHRGPRNEQFF TGTGCCAGCAGGTATCACAGGGGGCCGCGGAATGAGCAGTTCTTC
TRBD2 TRBJ2-2 - TRBV7-8 CASSLARTSGTSNTGELFF TGTGCCAGCAGCTTAGCCCGGACTAGCGGGACGTCCAACACCGGGGAGCTGTTTTTT
- TRBJ2-1 few TRBV21-1 CASSAPLAGGAPEQFF TGTGCCAGCAGCGCACCCTTAGCGGGAGGGGCCCCAGAGCAGTTCTTC
- TRBJ2-1 - TRBV12-5 CASGLEPSLGTYNEQFF TGTGCTAGTGGTTTGGAACCGTCCTTAGGAACCTACAATGAGCAGTTCTTC
TRBD2 TRBJ2-3 - TRBV20-1 CSASLRGGQDTQYF TGCAGTGCTAGTTTACGGGGGGGCCAAGATACGCAGTATTTT
TRBD1 TRBJ2-3 many TRBV6-1 CASSIGQGGRDTQYF TGTGCCAGCAGCATCGGACAGGGGGGGCGAGATACGCAGTATTTT